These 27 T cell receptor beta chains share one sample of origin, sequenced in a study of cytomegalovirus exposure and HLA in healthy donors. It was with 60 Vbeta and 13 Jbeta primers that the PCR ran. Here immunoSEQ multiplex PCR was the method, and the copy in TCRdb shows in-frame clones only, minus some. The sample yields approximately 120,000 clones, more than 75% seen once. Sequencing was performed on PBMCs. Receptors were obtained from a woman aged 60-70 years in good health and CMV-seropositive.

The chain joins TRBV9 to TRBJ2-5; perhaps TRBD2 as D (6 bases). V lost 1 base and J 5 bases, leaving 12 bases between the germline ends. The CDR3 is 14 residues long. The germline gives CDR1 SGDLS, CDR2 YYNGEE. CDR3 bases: TGTGCCAGCAGCGTACACGGGAGCGAGGAGACCCAGTACTTC. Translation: CASSVHGSEETQYF.

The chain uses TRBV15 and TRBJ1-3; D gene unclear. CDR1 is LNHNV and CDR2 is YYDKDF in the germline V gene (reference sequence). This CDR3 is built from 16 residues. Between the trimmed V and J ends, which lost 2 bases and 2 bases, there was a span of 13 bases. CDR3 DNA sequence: TGTGCCACCAGCAGAAGTGGGGTCGGGGCTGGAAACACCATATATTTT. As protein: CATSRSGVGAGNTIYF.

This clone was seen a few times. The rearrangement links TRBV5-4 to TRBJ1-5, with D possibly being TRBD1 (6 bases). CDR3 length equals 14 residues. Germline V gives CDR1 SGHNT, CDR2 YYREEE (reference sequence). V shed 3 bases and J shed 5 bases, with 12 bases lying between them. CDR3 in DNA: TGTGCCAGCAGCTGGGGGGGCGCGGATCAGCCCCAGCATTTT. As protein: CASSWGGADQPQHF.

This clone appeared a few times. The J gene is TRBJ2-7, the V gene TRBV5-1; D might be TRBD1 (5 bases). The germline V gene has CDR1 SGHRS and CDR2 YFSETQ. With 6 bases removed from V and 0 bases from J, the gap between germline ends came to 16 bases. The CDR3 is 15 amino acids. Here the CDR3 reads CASTPYLDTSYEQYF. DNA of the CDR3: TGCGCCAGCACCCCGTACTTGGACACCTCCTACGAGCAGTACTTC.

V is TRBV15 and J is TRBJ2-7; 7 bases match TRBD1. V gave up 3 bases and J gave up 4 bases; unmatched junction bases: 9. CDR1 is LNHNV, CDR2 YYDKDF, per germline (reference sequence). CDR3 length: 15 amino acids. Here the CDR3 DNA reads TGTGCCACCAGCAGGCGACAGGGTATACCGTACGAGCAGTACTTC. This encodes CATSRRQGIPYEQYF.

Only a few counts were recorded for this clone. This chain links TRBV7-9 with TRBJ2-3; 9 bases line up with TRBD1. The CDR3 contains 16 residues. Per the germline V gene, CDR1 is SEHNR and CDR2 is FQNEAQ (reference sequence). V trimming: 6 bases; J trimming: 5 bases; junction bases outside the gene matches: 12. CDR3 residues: CASRRTGTGSLDTQYF. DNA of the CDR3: TGTGCCAGCAGACGGACCGGGACAGGGTCTTTAGATACGCAGTATTTT. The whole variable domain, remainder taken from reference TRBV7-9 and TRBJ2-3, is DTGVSQNPRHKITKRGQNVTFRCDPISEHNRLYWYRQTLGQGPEFLTYFQNEAQLEKSRLLSDRFSAERPKGSFSTLEIQRTEQGDSAMYLCASRRTGTGSLDTQYFGPGTRLTVL.

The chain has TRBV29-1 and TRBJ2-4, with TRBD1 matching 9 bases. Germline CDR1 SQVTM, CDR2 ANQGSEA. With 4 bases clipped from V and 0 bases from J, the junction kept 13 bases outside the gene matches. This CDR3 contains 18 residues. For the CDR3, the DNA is TGCAGCGTTGTATTTGACAGGGGGACATCCTTAGCCAAAAACATTCAGTACTTC. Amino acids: CSVVFDRGTSLAKNIQYF.

The CDR3 nucleotides are TGTGCCAGCTCACCTGGGACAGGGAGACTAGCGGGCTCCTACGAGCAGTACTTC. Protein: CASSPGTGRLAGSYEQYF. The chain is built from TRBV18 and TRBJ2-7, with D tentatively TRBD2 (10 bases). Germline values: CDR1 KGHSH, CDR2 LQKENI. This CDR3 has 18 amino acids. The V and J ends lost 3 bases and 0 bases respectively, with 21 bases between them.

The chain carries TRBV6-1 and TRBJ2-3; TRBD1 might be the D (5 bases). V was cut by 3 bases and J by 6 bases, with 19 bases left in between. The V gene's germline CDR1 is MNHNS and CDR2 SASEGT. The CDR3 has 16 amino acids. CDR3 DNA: TGTGCCAGCAGTGATCTGTTTTCCAGGGTAGTCGATACGCAGTATTTT. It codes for CASSDLFSRVVDTQYF.

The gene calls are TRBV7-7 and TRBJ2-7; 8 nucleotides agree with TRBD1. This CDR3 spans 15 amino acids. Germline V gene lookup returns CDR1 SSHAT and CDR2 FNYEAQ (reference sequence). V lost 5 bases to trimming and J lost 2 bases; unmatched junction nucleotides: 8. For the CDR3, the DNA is TGTGCCAGCAGCAGAGACCCGACAGGGGCCTACGAGCAGTACTTC. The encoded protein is CASSRDPTGAYEQYF.

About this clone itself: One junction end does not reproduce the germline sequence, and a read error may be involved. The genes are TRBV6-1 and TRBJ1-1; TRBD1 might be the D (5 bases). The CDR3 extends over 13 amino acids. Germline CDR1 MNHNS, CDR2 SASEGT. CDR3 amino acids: CASREPGGGSPNF. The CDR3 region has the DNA TGTGCCAGCCGTGAACCGGGGGGAGGGTCCCCAAACTTT.

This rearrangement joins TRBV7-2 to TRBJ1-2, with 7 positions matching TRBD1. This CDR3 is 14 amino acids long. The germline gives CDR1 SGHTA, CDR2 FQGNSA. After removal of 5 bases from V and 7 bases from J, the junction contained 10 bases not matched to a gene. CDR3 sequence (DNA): TGTGCCAGCAGCAGGGACAGACCTGTGGGTGGCTACACCTTC. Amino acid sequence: CASSRDRPVGGYTF.

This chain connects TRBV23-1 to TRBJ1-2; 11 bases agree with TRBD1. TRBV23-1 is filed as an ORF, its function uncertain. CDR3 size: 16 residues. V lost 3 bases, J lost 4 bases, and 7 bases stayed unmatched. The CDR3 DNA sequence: TGCGCCAGCAGTCACACGGACAGGGGGCTGGGCTATGGCTACACCTTC. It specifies CASSHTDRGLGYGYTF.

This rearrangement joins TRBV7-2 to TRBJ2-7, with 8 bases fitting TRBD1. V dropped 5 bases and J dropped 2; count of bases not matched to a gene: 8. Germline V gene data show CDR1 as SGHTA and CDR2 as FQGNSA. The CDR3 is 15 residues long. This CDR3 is CASSPRPGQAYEQYF. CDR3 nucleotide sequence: TGTGCCAGCAGCCCTAGGCCGGGACAGGCCTACGAGCAGTACTTC.

The CDR3 spells CASSLATSGSYEQYF. The CDR3 DNA is TGTGCCAGCAGCTTAGCGACTAGCGGGAGCTACGAGCAGTACTTC. The V call is TRBV7-6, the J call TRBJ2-5; 12 nucleotides agree with TRBD2. The better agreement between TRBJ2-7 and the DNA end casts doubt on the J call. The CDR3 has 15 residues. Germline V gene lookup returns CDR1 SGHVS and CDR2 FNYEAQ.

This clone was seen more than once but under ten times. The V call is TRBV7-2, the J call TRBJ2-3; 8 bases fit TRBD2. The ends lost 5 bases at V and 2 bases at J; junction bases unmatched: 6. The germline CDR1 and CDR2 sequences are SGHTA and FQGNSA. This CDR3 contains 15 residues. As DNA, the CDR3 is TGTGCCAGCAGCGCAAAGCGGGGGATCACAGATACGCAGTATTTT. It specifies CASSAKRGITDTQYF.

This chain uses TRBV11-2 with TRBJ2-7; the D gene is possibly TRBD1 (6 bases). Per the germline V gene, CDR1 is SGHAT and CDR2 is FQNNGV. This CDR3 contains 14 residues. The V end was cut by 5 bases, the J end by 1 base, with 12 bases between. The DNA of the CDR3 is TGTGCCAGCAGCACCCGACAGGAGTCCTACGAGCAGTACTTC. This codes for CASSTRQESYEQYF.

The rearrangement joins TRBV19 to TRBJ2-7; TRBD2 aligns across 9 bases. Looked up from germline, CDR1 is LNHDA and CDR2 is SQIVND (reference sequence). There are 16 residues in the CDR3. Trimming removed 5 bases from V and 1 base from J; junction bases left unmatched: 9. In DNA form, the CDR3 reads TGTGCCAGTAGTGAGGGCGGGAGGGCCCATTCCTACGAGCAGTACTTC. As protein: CASSEGGRAHSYEQYF.

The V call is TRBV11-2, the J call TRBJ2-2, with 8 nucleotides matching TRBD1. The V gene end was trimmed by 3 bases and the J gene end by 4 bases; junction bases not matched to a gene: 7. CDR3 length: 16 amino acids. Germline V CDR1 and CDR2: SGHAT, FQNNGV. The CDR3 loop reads CASSFRQGRFTGELFF. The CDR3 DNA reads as TGTGCCAGCAGCTTTCGACAGGGGAGGTTCACCGGGGAGCTGTTTTTT.

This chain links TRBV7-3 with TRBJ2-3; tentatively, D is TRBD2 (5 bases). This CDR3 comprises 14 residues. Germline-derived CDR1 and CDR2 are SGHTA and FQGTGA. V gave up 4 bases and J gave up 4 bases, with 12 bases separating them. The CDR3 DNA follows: TGTGCCAGCAGCTCCCAAGGTAGCGCAGATACGCAGTATTTT. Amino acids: CASSSQGSADTQYF.

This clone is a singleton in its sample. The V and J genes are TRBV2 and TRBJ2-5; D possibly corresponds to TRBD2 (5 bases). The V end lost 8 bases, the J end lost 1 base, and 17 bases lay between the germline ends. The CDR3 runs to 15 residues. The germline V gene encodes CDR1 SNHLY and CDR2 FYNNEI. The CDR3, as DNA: TGTGCCAGCCTAACCCGGGAAATAGCCCAAGAGACCCAGTACTTC. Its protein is CASLTREIAQETQYF.

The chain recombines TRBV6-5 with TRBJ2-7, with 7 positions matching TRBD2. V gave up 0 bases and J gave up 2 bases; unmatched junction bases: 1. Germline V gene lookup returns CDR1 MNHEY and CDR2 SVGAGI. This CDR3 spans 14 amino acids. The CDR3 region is CASSYSAGAYEQYF. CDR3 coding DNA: TGTGCCAGCAGTTACTCTGCGGGAGCCTACGAGCAGTACTTC.

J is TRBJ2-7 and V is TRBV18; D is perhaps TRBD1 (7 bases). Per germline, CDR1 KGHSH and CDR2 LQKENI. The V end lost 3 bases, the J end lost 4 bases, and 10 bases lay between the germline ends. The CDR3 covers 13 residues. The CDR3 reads CASSPQGGYEQYF. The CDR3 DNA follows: TGTGCCAGCTCACCCCAGGGGGGATACGAGCAGTACTTC.

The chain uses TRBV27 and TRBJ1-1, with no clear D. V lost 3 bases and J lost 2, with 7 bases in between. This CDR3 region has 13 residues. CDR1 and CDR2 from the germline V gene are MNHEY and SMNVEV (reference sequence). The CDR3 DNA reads TGTGCCAGCAGTTTCCTTGTTAACACTGAAGCTTTCTTT. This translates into CASSFLVNTEAFF.

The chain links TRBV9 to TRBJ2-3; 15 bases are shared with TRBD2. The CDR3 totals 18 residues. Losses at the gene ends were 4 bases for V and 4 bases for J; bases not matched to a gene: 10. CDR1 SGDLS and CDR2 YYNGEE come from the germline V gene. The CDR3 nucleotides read TGTGCCAGCAGCTTTCGTCACGGGACTAGCGGGGGGTCAGATACGCAGTATTTT. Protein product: CASSFRHGTSGGSDTQYF.

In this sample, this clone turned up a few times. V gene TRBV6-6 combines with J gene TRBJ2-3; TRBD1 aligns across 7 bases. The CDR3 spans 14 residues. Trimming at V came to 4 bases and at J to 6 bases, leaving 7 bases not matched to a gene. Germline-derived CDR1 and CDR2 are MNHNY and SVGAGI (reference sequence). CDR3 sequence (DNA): TGTGCCAGCAGTTCAAGACAGGGTAGCGATACGCAGTATTTT. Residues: CASSSRQGSDTQYF.

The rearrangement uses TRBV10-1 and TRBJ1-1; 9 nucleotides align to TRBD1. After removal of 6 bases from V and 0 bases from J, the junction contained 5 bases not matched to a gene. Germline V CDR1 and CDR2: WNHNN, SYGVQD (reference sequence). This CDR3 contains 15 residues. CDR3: CASRGTGTMNTEAFF. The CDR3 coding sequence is TGCGCCAGCAGGGGGACAGGGACCATGAACACTGAAGCTTTCTTT.